Listed below are T cell receptor beta chains from one sample, sequenced in a study of molecular identifiers for immune sequencing clone quantification. TCRdb called the PCR reads again in MiXCR, with one record for every CDR3 protein. Of hundreds of thousands of distinct CDR3 sequences in the sample, just under 20% are singletons; the top ten hold 0.75% to 0.95%. Sequencing input: naive CD8+ T cells from blood, with Jurkat cell RNA spiked in. The receptors stem from a human donor in good health. Some libraries in this study had Jurkat cell RNA spiked in. The CDR3 runs from the conserved cysteine through the conserved F or W. The order of the fields is V gene, D gene, J gene, clone size, CDR3 DNA, CDR3 protein. The D gene is left open where the match is weak. For some rows the clone size is stated as once, few or many, or as a class when expanded; others skip it.

V: TRBV5-1; D: .; J: TRBJ2-7; size: many; DNA: TGCGCCAGCAGCTTGGGGGCAGGGTCGGGGTACGAGCAGTACTTC; CDR3: CASSLGAGSGYEQYF
V: TRBV29-1; D: .; J: TRBJ2-2; size: many; DNA: TGCAGCGTTGAAACGGCCGCGAACACCGGGGAGCTGTTTTTT; CDR3: CSVETAANTGELFF
V: TRBV6-5; D: .; J: TRBJ2-5; size: many; DNA: TGTGCCAGCAGTTACTCTGGGCCGGAAGAGACCCAGTACTTC; CDR3: CASSYSGPEETQYF
V: TRBV24-1; D: .; J: TRBJ2-7; size: few; DNA: TGTGCCACCAGTGAGTCCAGGGGACCCTACGAGCAGTACTTC; CDR3: CATSESRGPYEQYF
V: TRBV7-8; D: TRBD2; J: TRBJ2-5; size: many; DNA: TGTGCCAGCAGCTTAGGCGGGGGGGCGGTGGAGACCCAGTACTTC; CDR3: CASSLGGGAVETQYF
V: TRBV14; D: .; J: TRBJ2-2; size: many; DNA: TGTGCCAGCAGCCAAACGGCTTCGAACACCGGGGAGCTGTTTTTT; CDR3: CASSQTASNTGELFF
V: TRBV4-2; D: TRBD2; J: TRBJ2-7; size: .; DNA: TGTGCCAGCAGCCAAGAGGGAGGGGCTACCTACGAGCAGTACTTC; CDR3: CASSQEGGATYEQYF
V: TRBV6-2/TRBV6-3; D: .; J: TRBJ2-3; size: few; DNA: TGTGCCAGCAGTTACTCCCGGACAATCCCTCCAGATACGCAGTATTTT; CDR3: CASSYSRTIPPDTQYF
V: TRBV7-8; D: .; J: TRBJ2-1; size: .; DNA: TGTGCCAGCAGCTTAGAGGCGGGGCCCCCCTACGATGAGCAGTTCTTC; CDR3: CASSLEAGPPYDEQFF
V: TRBV11-2; D: .; J: TRBJ1-6; size: few; DNA: TGTGCCAGCAGCTTAGCCGTTCCCCTAGATTCACCCCTCCACTTT; CDR3: CASSLAVPLDSPLHF
V: TRBV5-1; D: .; J: TRBJ1-1; size: many; DNA: TGCGCCAGCAGCGACCGGGGACCTCTGAACACTGAAGCTTTCTTT; CDR3: CASSDRGPLNTEAFF
V: TRBV6-2/TRBV6-3; D: TRBD1; J: TRBJ1-1; size: many; DNA: TGTGCCAGCAGGGGACAGGGGTCGAACACTGAAGCTTTCTTT; CDR3: CASRGQGSNTEAFF
V: TRBV13; D: TRBD1; J: TRBJ1-6; size: .; DNA: TGTGCCAGCAGCATTACAGGGGGCTGGTCACCCCTCCACTTT; CDR3: CASSITGGWSPLHF
V: TRBV5-4; D: TRBD2; J: TRBJ2-2; size: many; DNA: TGTGCCAGCACCCCCGGGGGGGCCGGGGAGCTGTTTTTT; CDR3: CASTPGGAGELFF
V: TRBV5-1; D: .; J: TRBJ2-7; size: many; DNA: TGCGCCAGCAGCTTGTGGACCGATAGCTCCTACGAGCAGTACTTC; CDR3: CASSLWTDSSYEQYF
V: TRBV18; D: TRBD1; J: TRBJ1-1; size: .; DNA: TGTGCCAGCTCACCACCGCCCGGGACAGGGATCATGGACACTGAAGCTTTCTTT; CDR3: CASSPPPGTGIMDTEAFF
V: TRBV27; D: .; J: TRBJ2-2; size: few; DNA: TGTGCCAGTTCGGCGGGTATCTCCGGGGAGCTGTTTTTT; CDR3: CASSAGISGELFF
V: TRBV19; D: TRBD1; J: TRBJ2-2; size: few; DNA: TGTGCCAGTAGCGGACAGGGGTATTCCGGGGAGCTGTTTTTT; CDR3: CASSGQGYSGELFF
V: TRBV28; D: .; J: TRBJ2-1; size: .; DNA: TGTGCCAGCAGTTTTAGGACAGATTCTTTTAATGAGCAGTTCTTC; CDR3: CASSFRTDSFNEQFF
V: TRBV20-1; D: .; J: TRBJ2-7; size: many; DNA: TGCAGTGCTTTAGGCGTAAGCTCCTACGAGCAGTACTTC; CDR3: CSALGVSSYEQYF
V: TRBV27; D: TRBD2; J: TRBJ2-7; size: .; DNA: TGTGCCAGCCACAGGACTAGCGGGGTTTACGAGCAGTACTTC; CDR3: CASHRTSGVYEQYF